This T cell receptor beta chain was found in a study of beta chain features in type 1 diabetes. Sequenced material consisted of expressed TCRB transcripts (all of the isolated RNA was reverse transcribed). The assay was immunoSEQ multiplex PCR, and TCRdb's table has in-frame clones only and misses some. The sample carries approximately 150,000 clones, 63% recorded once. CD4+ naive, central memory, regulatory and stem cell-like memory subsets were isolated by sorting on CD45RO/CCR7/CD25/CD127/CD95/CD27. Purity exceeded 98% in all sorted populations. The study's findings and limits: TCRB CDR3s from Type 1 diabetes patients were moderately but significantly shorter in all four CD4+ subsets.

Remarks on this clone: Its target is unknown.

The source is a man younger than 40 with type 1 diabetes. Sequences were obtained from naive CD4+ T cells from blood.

The CDR3 here is CASSHTLQRSYSTDTQYF. CDR3 DNA sequence: TGTGCCAGCAGCCACACCCTCCAGCGGAGCTACAGCACAGATACGCAGTATTTT. The gene calls are TRBV7-2 and TRBJ2-3; weak D call: TRBD2 (5 bases). In germline, CDR1 is SGHTA, CDR2 FQGNSA. The CDR3 contains 18 residues. Trimming shortened V by 5 bases and J by 0 bases, and 21 bases separated the two germline ends.